This T cell receptor beta chain was documented in a study of cytomegalovirus exposure and HLA in healthy donors. About the study: Out of 398 genotyped donors, 81% belonged to the Caucasian-associated ancestry cluster. Broader study findings: A later analysis linked a missense variant in DCLRE1C to the trimming of TCR beta V and J genes. The authors listed about 170 TCR beta chains as cytomegalovirus-associated. Most TCR beta V segments were productive about 87% or about 30% of the time in an earlier analysis.

PCR amplification relied on 60 Vbeta primers (plus 13 Jbeta primers). Data came from immunoSEQ multiplex PCR; TCRdb stores just in-frame clones and leaves some out. The sample includes about 190,000 clones, about four fifths seen only once; the top ten take 4.5% to 5.5%. This CDR3 spans 16 amino acids. CDR1 and CDR2 from the germline V gene are LGHNA and YNFKEQ. V lost 1 base and J 0 bases, leaving 7 bases between the germline ends. Remarks on this clone: Its antigen is as yet unknown.

This TCR derives from a man aged 25-45 years in good health and CMV-seropositive. The chain employs TRBV4-2 and TRBJ2-6, with no clear D. The sequencing sample was made of PBMCs. CDR3 amino acids: CASSQVERSGANVLTF. The DNA of the CDR3 is TGTGCCAGCAGCCAAGTTGAGCGCTCTGGGGCCAACGTCCTGACTTTC.